This TCR beta chain was observed in a study of blood T cells in healthy people across ages. A J-beta primer mix and a sample-barcoded 5' primer were used in a second PCR of about 7 to 12 cycles. TCRdb independently ran MiXCR on the 5' RACE reads; one entry per CDR3 protein. Here the sample spans around 900,000 distinct CDR3 sequences, around 28% being singletons. Trimming took 2 bases from V and 2 from J, leaving 9 bases between them. This CDR3 comprises 14 residues. Looked up from germline, CDR1 is SGHTA and CDR2 is FQGNSA. The sequenced sample consisted of blood. This clonotype originated in a woman at least 80 years old in good health. V usage is TRBV7-2 and J usage is TRBJ1-1; no reliable D call. CDR3 residues: CASSLTPGNTEAFF. As DNA, the CDR3 is TGTGCCAGCAGCTTAACCCCTGGAAACACTGAAGCTTTCTTT. Using reference TRBV7-2 and TRBJ1-1 for the parts outside the CDR3, the full variable domain is GAGVSQSPSNKVTEKGKDVELRCDPISGHTALYWYRQSLGQGLEFLIYFQGNSAPDKSGLPSDRFSAERTGGSVSTLTIQRTQQEDSAVYLCASSLTPGNTEAFFGQGTRLTVV.